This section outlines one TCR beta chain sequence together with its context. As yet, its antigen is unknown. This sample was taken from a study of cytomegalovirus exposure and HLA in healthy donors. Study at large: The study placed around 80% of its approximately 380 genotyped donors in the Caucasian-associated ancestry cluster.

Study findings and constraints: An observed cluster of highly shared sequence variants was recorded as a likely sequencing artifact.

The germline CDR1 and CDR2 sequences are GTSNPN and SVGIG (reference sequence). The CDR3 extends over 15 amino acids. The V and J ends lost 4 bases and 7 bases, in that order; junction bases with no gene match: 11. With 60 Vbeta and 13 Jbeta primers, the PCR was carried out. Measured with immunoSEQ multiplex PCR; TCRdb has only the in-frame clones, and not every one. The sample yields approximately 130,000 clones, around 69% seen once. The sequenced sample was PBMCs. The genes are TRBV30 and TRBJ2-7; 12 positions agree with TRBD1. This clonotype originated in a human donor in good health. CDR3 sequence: CAWNYGTGGLGEQYF. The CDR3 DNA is TGTGCCTGGAATTACGGGACAGGGGGCTTAGGGGAGCAGTACTTC.